The rows below give T cell receptor beta chains drawn from one sample of a study of T cells in tuberculosis. The repertoire was sequenced with immunoSEQ multiplex PCR; TCRdb's copy has only in-frame clones and lacks some. The sample has about 34,000 clones; 91% are singletons. The sequencing used PBMCs, collected at tuberculosis diagnosis. Receptors were obtained from an adult with tuberculosis. Each CDR3 is given with its conserved first and last residue. A D gene is named only where the DNA matches it firmly. Not all rows give a size; the values are once, few, many and, for expanded clones, a class.

V gene,D gene,clone size,J gene,CDR3 protein,CDR3 DNA
TRBV7-3,TRBD2,.,TRBJ2-3,CASSQAGVSTDTQYF,TGTGCCAGCAGCCAAGCGGGGGTTAGCACAGATACGCAGTATTTT
TRBV27,.,.,TRBJ1-2,CASSLVEGDYGYTF,TGTGCCAGCAGTTTAGTGGAAGGGGACTATGGCTACACCTTC
TRBV25-1,TRBD1,.,TRBJ1-1,CASSPTGGNTEAFF,TGTGCCAGCAGCCCAACAGGGGGGAACACTGAAGCTTTCTTT
TRBV10-1,TRBD2,.,TRBJ2-1,CASSDRGGASYNEQFF,TGCGCCAGCAGTGACCGCGGGGGGGCCTCTTACAATGAGCAGTTCTTC
TRBV19,.,.,TRBJ1-5,CASSIPNSNQPQHF,TGTGCCAGTAGTATACCCAATAGCAATCAGCCCCAGCATTTT
TRBV5-1,TRBD1,.,TRBJ2-2,CASRWGQPNTGELFF,TGCGCCAGCAGGTGGGGACAGCCGAACACCGGGGAGCTGTTTTTT
TRBV5-1,.,.,TRBJ1-5,CASSLDGRSNQPQHF,TGCGCCAGCAGCTTGGACGGGAGGAGCAATCAGCCCCAGCATTTT
TRBV6-4,TRBD1,.,TRBJ1-2,CASSDSRQGPYGYTF,TGTGCCAGCAGTGACTCCCGACAGGGCCCCTATGGCTACACCTTC
TRBV11-3,.,once,TRBJ2-5,CASSSGAETQYF,TGTGCCAGCAGCTCTGGGGCGGAGACCCAGTACTTC
TRBV29-1,.,.,TRBJ1-1,CSAPTNTEAFF,TGCAGCGCCCCTACCAACACTGAAGCTTTCTTT
TRBV7-8,TRBD1,once,TRBJ1-5,CASSLGQGSQPQHF,TGTGCCAGCAGCCTGGGACAGGGGTCTCAGCCCCAGCATTTT
TRBV6-5,TRBD2,.,TRBJ2-1,CASTPAGASNEQFF,TGTGCCAGTACCCCAGCGGGGGCCTCCAATGAGCAGTTCTTC
TRBV7-2,TRBD1,.,TRBJ1-1,CASSLAGQGSSAFF,TGTGCCAGCAGCTTAGCGGGACAGGGGTCCTCAGCTTTCTTT
TRBV7-2,TRBD1,.,TRBJ2-7,CASSPRQGALYEQYF,TGTGCCAGCAGCCCCAGGCAGGGGGCGTTGTACGAGCAGTACTTC
TRBV7-6,TRBD2,.,TRBJ2-3,CASSPSGGIGDTQYF,TGTGCCAGCAGCCCTAGCGGGGGAATAGGAGATACGCAGTATTTT
TRBV28,TRBD1,.,TRBJ1-2,CASSTDRALAYGYTF,TGTGCCAGCAGCACGGACAGGGCCCTCGCCTATGGCTACACCTTC
TRBV15,TRBD1,.,TRBJ2-3,CATSRGNRGHRLPGTSYTQYF,TGTGCCACCAGCAGGGGGAACAGGGGGCACAGACTACCTGGGACCAGTTATACGCAGTATTTT
TRBV14,TRBD2,.,TRBJ2-3,CASSQELGLAGITDTQYF,TGTGCCAGCAGCCAAGAGTTAGGGCTAGCGGGGATCACAGATACGCAGTATTTT
TRBV9,.,.,TRBJ1-2,CASSVRDANYGYTF,TGTGCCAGCAGCGTGCGGGACGCCAACTATGGCTACACCTTC
TRBV5-1,.,.,TRBJ1-3,CASSLSAGSNTIYF,TGCGCCAGCAGCTTGTCGGCTGGGAGTAACACCATATATTTT
TRBV6-5,.,once,TRBJ1-3,CASSLRGSGNTIYF,TGTGCCAGCAGTCTCAGGGGATCAGGAAACACCATATATTTT
TRBV6-1,TRBD1,.,TRBJ2-7,CASSATGDSSYEQYF,TGTGCCAGCAGTGCGACAGGGGACAGCTCCTACGAGCAGTACTTC
TRBV6-1,TRBD1,.,TRBJ1-3,CASSEAGQGNGNTIYF,TGTGCCAGCAGTGAAGCGGGACAGGGCAACGGAAACACCATATATTTT
TRBV19,.,.,TRBJ2-7,CASSIGLGVEQYF,TGTGCCAGTAGTATAGGGTTAGGGGTCGAGCAGTACTTC
TRBV5-8,.,.,TRBJ1-3,CASSLDARRSGNTIYF,TGTGCCAGCAGCTTGGATGCACGGAGGTCTGGAAACACCATATATTTT
TRBV11-2,.,.,TRBJ2-3,CASSLGSGDTQYF,TGTGCCAGCAGCTTAGGTAGCGGAGATACGCAGTATTTT
TRBV5-6,.,once,TRBJ2-7,CASSLTDTSYEQYF,TGTGCCAGCAGCCTCACAGACACCTCCTACGAGCAGTACTTC
TRBV11-2,TRBD2,.,TRBJ2-3,CASSPKWRGAEDTQYF,TGTGCCAGCAGCCCTAAATGGCGGGGGGCGGAAGATACGCAGTATTTT
TRBV27,.,.,TRBJ1-6,CASSLSAGNSPLHF,TGTGCCAGCAGTTTATCGGCGGGAAATTCACCCCTCCACTTT
TRBV4-2,TRBD2,.,TRBJ2-5,CASSSPPGLAGSGGTQYF,TGTGCCAGCAGCTCTCCCCCGGGACTAGCGGGGTCCGGTGGGACCCAGTACTTC
TRBV29-1,TRBD2,.,TRBJ2-3,CSARTSGGRESQYF,TGCAGCGCCCGGACTAGCGGGGGCCGGGAGTCGCAGTATTTT
TRBV9,TRBD2,.,TRBJ2-3,CASSSRGGKADTQYF,TGTGCCAGCAGCTCGCGGGGGGGCAAAGCAGATACGCAGTATTTT
TRBV11-2,.,.,TRBJ1-1,CASSLIVQDTEAFF,TGTGCCAGCAGCTTAATCGTTCAGGACACTGAAGCTTTCTTT
TRBV30,.,.,TRBJ1-1,CAEIKGGRNTEAFF,TGTGCCGAAATAAAGGGAGGACGGAACACTGAAGCTTTCTTT
TRBV5-1,TRBD1,.,TRBJ1-1,CASRPGTGNLYTEAFF,TGCGCCAGCAGACCCGGGACAGGGAATTTGTACACTGAAGCTTTCTTT
TRBV10-1,.,.,TRBJ2-1,CASSESALEQFF,TGCGCCAGCAGTGAATCAGCACTAGAGCAGTTCTTC
TRBV6-1,TRBD1,.,TRBJ1-1,CASSELTGSYTEAFF,TGTGCCAGCAGTGAATTGACAGGGAGTTACACTGAAGCTTTCTTT
TRBV5-1,.,.,TRBJ2-6,CASSPGSSGANVLTF,TGCGCCAGCAGCCCCGGGAGCTCTGGGGCCAACGTCCTGACTTTC
TRBV7-3,.,.,TRBJ2-7,CASSLNPKGEQYF,TGTGCCAGCAGCTTAAACCCGAAGGGGGAGCAGTACTTC
TRBV30,.,.,TRBJ1-4,CAWRSGANEKLFF,TGTGCCTGGAGGTCCGGGGCTAATGAAAAACTGTTTTTT
TRBV6-5,TRBD1,.,TRBJ1-5,CASRKTGRDQPQHF,TGTGCCAGCAGAAAGACAGGGCGCGATCAGCCCCAGCATTTT
TRBV5-1,TRBD2,.,TRBJ2-5,CASSQTSGGARETQYF,TGCGCCAGCAGCCAGACTAGCGGGGGGGCCAGGGAGACCCAGTACTTC